Sequencing of this T cell receptor beta chain was carried out in a study of T cell responses to AZD1222 COVID-19 vaccine. Worth noting for this clone: The target antigen is unknown.

Per the germline V gene, CDR1 is SGHRS and CDR2 is YFSETQ. V dropped 0 bases and J dropped 0; count of bases not matched to a gene: 10. There are 20 residues in the CDR3. Doses given second, at about 4 or about 12 weeks, were pooled. Whole-study findings and limits: Unmutated variant regions are reportedly targeted by nearly half of spike-specific TCRs. White British ancestry dominated among donors, who included more females, and clonal diversity was possibly underestimated.

Some clones are missing from TCRdb's copy, which holds only in-frame ones; the method was immunoSEQ multiplex PCR. The sample has about 94,000 clones; 85% are singletons. The source is an adult who received the AZD1222 COVID-19 vaccine. The chain carries TRBV5-1 and TRBJ2-1; 12 bases fit TRBD2. The sample was peripheral blood, taken 28 days after the second AZD1222 dose. As DNA, the CDR3 is TGCGCCAGCAGCTTGGAAGGACTAGCGGGGTTAAAAAGCTCCTACAATGAGCAGTTCTTC. This sequence encodes CASSLEGLAGLKSSYNEQFF.